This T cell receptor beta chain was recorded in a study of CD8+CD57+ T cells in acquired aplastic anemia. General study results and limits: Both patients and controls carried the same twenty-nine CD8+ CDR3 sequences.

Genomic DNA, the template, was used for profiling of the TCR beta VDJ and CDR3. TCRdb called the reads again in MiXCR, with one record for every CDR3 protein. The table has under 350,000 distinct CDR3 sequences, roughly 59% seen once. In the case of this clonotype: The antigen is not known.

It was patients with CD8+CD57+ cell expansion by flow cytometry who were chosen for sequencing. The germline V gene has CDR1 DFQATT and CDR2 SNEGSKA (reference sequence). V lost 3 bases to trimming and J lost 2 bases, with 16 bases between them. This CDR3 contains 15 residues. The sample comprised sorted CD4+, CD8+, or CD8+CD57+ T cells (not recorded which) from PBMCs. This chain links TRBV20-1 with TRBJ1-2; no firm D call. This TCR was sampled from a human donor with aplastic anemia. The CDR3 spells CSARQGTATNYGYTF. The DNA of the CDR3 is TGCAGTGCTAGGCAAGGTACAGCTACAAACTATGGCTACACCTTC.